This T cell receptor beta chain was captured by sequencing in a study of blood T cell repertoires in COVID-19. Study as a whole: There were acute and convalescent COVID-19 samples, and they came from the United States, Italy and Spain. In each case, the material was cDNA or gDNA derived from T cells, B-cell-depleted T cells, or PBMCs.

The repertoire was sequenced with immunoSEQ multiplex PCR; TCRdb's copy has only in-frame clones and lacks some. The table records over 50,000 clones, over 80% of them present only once. Germline V gene lookup returns CDR1 KGHSH and CDR2 LQKENI. The CDR3 is made up of 16 amino acids. The V segment lost 3 bases and the J segment 4 bases; nucleotides outside the gene matches: 8. The clonotype originates from a man aged 65 to 79 with acute or convalescent COVID-19. The sequenced material came from peripheral blood. The chain carries TRBV18 and TRBJ1-1; 10 bases align to TRBD1. DNA for the CDR3: TGTGCCAGCTCACCCCAAGGACAGGGGGGTTTCACTGAAGCTTTCTTT. Translating gives CASSPQGQGGFTEAFF. Supplemented by reference TRBV18 and TRBJ1-1, the full variable domain reads NAGVMQNPRHLVRRRGQEARLRCSPMKGHSHVYWYRQLPEEGLKFMVYLQKENIIDESGMPKERFSAEFPKEGPSILRIQQVVRGDSAAYFCASSPQGQGGFTEAFFGQGTRLTVV.